Ten or more counts support the clone carrying this T cell receptor beta chain. Its target is unknown. This sample stems from a study of CD8 T cells in ankylosing spondylitis. Findings and caveats of the study: Disease-linked clones had a CD8+ phenotype and relatively low frequency in peripheral blood.

One entry per CDR3 protein, called by TCRdb with MiXCR from the 5' RACE reads. Of about 130,000 distinct CDR3 sequences in the sample, roughly 13% are singletons; the top ten hold 2.5% to 3%. The CDR3 contains 18 residues. CDR1 is DFQATT and CDR2 is SNEGSKA in the germline V gene (reference sequence). Trimming cost V 0 bases and J 1 base; bases outside gene matches: 12. This TCR was sampled from a female donor with ankylosing spondylitis or in good health (not recorded which). The chain couples TRBV20-1 to TRBJ2-4, with TRBD2 matching over 7 bases. Sample: blood, either unsorted or a sorted T cell fraction (not recorded which). The CDR3 DNA reads as TGCAGTGCTAGAGATGGTGGACTAGATCCCTCGGCCAAAAACATTCAGTACTTC. Translated: CSARDGGLDPSAKNIQYF.